This TCR beta chain was captured by sequencing in a study of blood T cell repertoires in COVID-19. Patients in Seattle were enrolled during active infection, then followed longitudinally. The trim removed 4 bases at V and 7 bases at J, leaving 8 bases unmatched. CDR3 length equals 16 residues. Germline loops: CDR1 LGHNA, CDR2 YSLEER. The method was immunoSEQ multiplex PCR; TCRdb's version includes in-frame clones alone and lacks a portion of them. The profile shows roughly 410,000 clones, 89% of them singletons. The source is a woman aged 40 to 50 with COVID-19, enrolled during active disease. The sample taken for sequencing was peripheral blood. This chain connects TRBV4-3 to TRBJ1-6, with 9 bases identical to TRBD1. The CDR3 reads CASSLTPGTGNSPLHF. The CDR3 DNA is TGCGCCAGCAGCCTAACCCCCGGGACAGGGAATTCACCCCTCCACTTT.